These 17 T cell receptor beta chains originate from one sample sequenced in a study of blood T cell repertoires in COVID-19. Generated by immunoSEQ multiplex PCR, the TCRdb table keeps only in-frame clones and is missing some. Among about 240,000 clones listed, about nine tenths were seen once. Sequenced: peripheral blood. These receptor sequences come from a man younger than 45 with COVID-19, enrolled during active disease.

The genes are TRBV7-2 and TRBJ2-5; 7 bases fit TRBD1. Germline CDR1 is SGHTA and CDR2 is FQGNSA. The V segment lost 4 bases and the J segment 2 bases; nucleotides outside the gene matches: 4. CDR3 length: 14 residues. CDR3 residues: CASSSSDRQETQYF. In nucleotides, the CDR3 is TGTGCCAGCAGCTCCTCGGACAGGCAAGAGACCCAGTACTTC. Full variable domain (outside the CDR3, taken from reference TRBV7-2 and TRBJ2-5): GAGVSQSPSNKVTEKGKDVELRCDPISGHTALYWYRQSLGQGLEFLIYFQGNSAPDKSGLPSDRFSAERTGGSVSTLTIQRTQQEDSAVYLCASSSSDRQETQYFGPGTRLLVL.

The genes are TRBV9 and TRBJ2-3; D remains ambiguous. Trimming cost V 0 bases and J 0 bases, with 11 bases left between them. The CDR3 totals 16 residues. Germline CDR1 reads SGDLS; CDR2 reads YYNGEE. The CDR3 nucleotides read TGTGCCAGCAGCGTAGGGAGCGACCTTAGCACAGATACGCAGTATTTT. Its protein product is CASSVGSDLSTDTQYF.

The V and J genes are TRBV2 and TRBJ2-3; 8 positions match TRBD1. The CDR3 consists of 17 residues. Germline V CDR1 and CDR2: SNHLY, FYNNEI. V was pared by 4 bases and J by 2 bases, with 11 bases of the junction left unmatched. The CDR3 sequence: CASSGPGGGQLTDTQYF. The DNA for the CDR3 is TGTGCCAGCAGTGGGCCAGGGGGCGGTCAGCTCACAGATACGCAGTATTTT.

V and J are TRBV6-5 and TRBJ2-3, with TRBD2 matching 7 bases. V shed 7 bases, J shed 0 bases, and the junction held 4 bases outside the gene matches. This CDR3 comprises 14 residues. Germline-derived CDR1 and CDR2 are MNHEY and SVGAGI. The CDR3 region has the DNA TGTGCCAGCAAGCCAGCGGGGAGCACAGATACGCAGTATTTT. Amino acid sequence: CASKPAGSTDTQYF.

The V gene is TRBV7-6, the J gene TRBJ2-4, with D possibly matching TRBD2 (6 bases). Germline assignment: CDR1 SGHVS and CDR2 FNYEAQ. The CDR3 is 15 residues long. Trimming stripped 1 base from V and 7 bases from J, with 14 bases between. CDR3 sequence: CASSLGPGTPNIQYF. CDR3 DNA: TGTGCCAGCAGCTTAGGTCCGGGGACTCCGAACATTCAGTACTTC.

DNA of the CDR3: TGCGCCAGCAGCCCCACAGGGGGCCCCAGCTCCTATAATTCACCCCTCCACTTT. Translated, it gives CASSPTGGPSSYNSPLHF. The chain uses TRBV4-1 and TRBJ1-6; 9 positions agree with TRBD1. This CDR3 has 18 amino acids. The J segment lost 0 bases and the V segment lost 4 bases, leaving 7 bases of the junction unmatched. Germline values: CDR1 MGHRA, CDR2 YSYEKL.

The chain recombines TRBV20-1 with TRBJ2-2; a possible D gene is TRBD2 (6 bases). Trimming left V 3 bases short and J 4 bases short, with 12 bases between. Germline CDR1 is DFQATT and CDR2 is SNEGSKA (reference sequence). The CDR3 runs 14 residues. CDR3 sequence (DNA): TGCAGTGCTAGTCTGGGGGAGGCCACCGGGGAGCTGTTTTTT. This translates into CSASLGEATGELFF.

J is TRBJ1-2 and V is TRBV6-5; 9 bases align to TRBD1. Trimming removed 5 bases from V and 5 bases from J; junction bases left unmatched: 9. The CDR3 extends over 15 amino acids. Germline V lookup: CDR1 MNHEY, CDR2 SVGAGI. The CDR3 bases are TGTGCCAGCAGTCCACCGGACAGGGGATGGTATGGCTACACCTTC. Translating it yields CASSPPDRGWYGYTF.

This sequence joins TRBV19 and TRBJ2-5, with D possibly matching TRBD1 (7 bases). The germline V gene encodes CDR1 LNHDA and CDR2 SQIVND (reference sequence). The length of the CDR3 is 16 residues. V was cut by 1 base and J by 5 bases, with 17 bases left in between. The CDR3 loop is CASSIVDRAGWETQYF. The CDR3 DNA follows: TGTGCCAGTAGTATAGTCGACAGGGCGGGGTGGGAGACCCAGTACTTC. The complete variable domain, with remaining parts taken from reference TRBV19 and TRBJ2-5, reads DGGITQSPKYLFRKEGQNVTLSCEQNLNHDAMYWYRQDPGQGLRLIYYSQIVNDFQKGDIAEGYSVSREKKESFPLTVTSAQKNPTAFYLCASSIVDRAGWETQYFGPGTRLLVL.

J is TRBJ2-5 and V is TRBV4-1; D might be TRBD1 (7 bases). The CDR3 runs 14 residues. V was trimmed by 1 base and J by 5 bases, leaving 11 bases between them. The germline V gene has CDR1 MGHRA and CDR2 YSYEKL. Written as DNA, the CDR3 is TGCGCCAGCAGCCAAGGGGCAGGGGGGGAGACCCAGTACTTC. Translation: CASSQGAGGETQYF.

The genes are TRBV18 and TRBJ2-5; TRBD1 might be the D (7 bases). The V end was cut by 4 bases, the J end by 5 bases, with 20 bases between. The CDR3 is 16 amino acids. CDR1 and CDR2 (germline): KGHSH, LQKENI. The CDR3 region is CASSQLNRGLGETQYF. The CDR3 nucleotides are TGTGCCAGCTCACAGCTCAACAGGGGACTCGGGGAGACCCAGTACTTC.

This rearrangement joins TRBV24-1 to TRBJ2-1; possible D gene TRBD2, 7 bases. The V end was cut by 7 bases, the J end by 10 bases, with 13 bases between. Germline-derived CDR1 and CDR2 are KGHDR and SFDVKD. The CDR3 spans 12 residues. The CDR3 DNA is TGTGCCACCAGCCCGGGGGGCTGGGAGCAGTTCTTC. Translation: CATSPGGWEQFF.

The V gene is TRBV6-2 or TRBV6-3, the J gene TRBJ2-7, with 7 bases lining up with TRBD1. The germline V gene encodes CDR1 MNHEY and CDR2 SVGEGT. The CDR3 spans 14 residues. The trim removed 5 bases at V and 3 bases at J, leaving 7 bases unmatched. The CDR3 here is CASSPDRAYYEQYF. In DNA form, the CDR3 reads TGTGCCAGCAGTCCCGACAGGGCCTACTACGAGCAGTACTTC.

V gene TRBV9 combines with J gene TRBJ2-3; the match to TRBD1 covers 10 bases. With V trimmed by 4 bases and J by 5 bases, 10 bases remained unmatched. The germline CDR1 and CDR2 sequences are SGDLS and YYNGEE. The CDR3 extends over 16 amino acids. This chain's CDR3 is CASSLRRTGGEDTQYF. The CDR3 bases are TGTGCCAGCAGCCTCCGGAGGACAGGGGGAGAAGATACGCAGTATTTT.

This clone was recorded once. CDR3 nucleotides: TGTGCCAGCCACTTGCTTCCGCGGGGGGTCGGCACAGATACGCAGTATTTT. As protein: CASHLLPRGVGTDTQYF. The V and J genes are TRBV11-2 and TRBJ2-3; TRBD2 matches at 8 bases. J was trimmed by 1 base and V by 8 bases; bases with no gene match: 14. CDR1 SGHAT and CDR2 FQNNGV come from the germline V gene. The CDR3 extends over 17 amino acids. Variable domain in full (rest from reference TRBV11-2 and TRBJ2-3): EAGVAQSPRYKIIEKRQSVAFWCNPISGHATLYWYQQILGQGPKLLIQFQNNGVVDDSQLPKDRFSAERLKGVDSTLKIQPAKLEDSAVYLCASHLLPRGVGTDTQYFGPGTRLTVL.

This chain connects TRBV3-1 (or the pseudogene TRBV3-2) to TRBJ2-3; 7 bases are a match to TRBD2. With 4 bases clipped from V and 2 bases from J, the junction kept 6 bases outside the gene matches. Germline V lookup: CDR1 LGHDT, CDR2 YNNKEL (reference sequence). This CDR3 comprises 15 residues. For the CDR3, the DNA is TGTGCCAGCAGCCCCGGGGAGGGACTCACAGATACGCAGTATTTT. Residues: CASSPGEGLTDTQYF.

The chain carries TRBV6-1 and TRBJ1-6; possible D gene TRBD1, 6 bases. The CDR3 runs 14 residues. The germline V gene encodes CDR1 MNHNS and CDR2 SASEGT. Trimming shortened V by 0 bases and J by 10 bases, and 10 bases separated the two germline ends. Here the CDR3 reads CASSEATGTSPLHF. CDR3 DNA: TGTGCCAGCAGTGAAGCGACAGGAACCTCACCCCTCCACTTT.